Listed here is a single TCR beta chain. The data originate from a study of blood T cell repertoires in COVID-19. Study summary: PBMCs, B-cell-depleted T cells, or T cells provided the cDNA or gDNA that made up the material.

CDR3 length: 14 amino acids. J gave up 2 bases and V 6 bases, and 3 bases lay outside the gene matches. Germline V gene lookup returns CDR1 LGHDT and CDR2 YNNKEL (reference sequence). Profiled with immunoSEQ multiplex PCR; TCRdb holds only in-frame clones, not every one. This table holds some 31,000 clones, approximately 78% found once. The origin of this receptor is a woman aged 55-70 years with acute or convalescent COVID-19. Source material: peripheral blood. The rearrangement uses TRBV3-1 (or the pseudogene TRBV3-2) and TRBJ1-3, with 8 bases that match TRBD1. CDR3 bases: TGTGCCAGCAGTCAACAGGGGGCTGGAAACACCATATATTTT. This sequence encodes CASSQQGAGNTIYF.